The text below deals with one TCR beta chain. Germline V gene sequence: CDR1 MNHEY, CDR2 SVGAGI. Trimming removed 5 bases from V and 3 bases from J, with 15 bases in between. There are 15 residues in the CDR3. Patients of the Seattle cohort, enrolled during active infection, were followed longitudinally. The data were taken from a study of blood T cell repertoires in COVID-19. For the study at large: The samples span acute and convalescent COVID-19 from the United States, Italy and Spain. Sample material is recorded as cDNA or gDNA derived from T cells, B-cell-depleted T cells, or PBMCs.

Per the original methods: Nucleated cell counts were estimated from reference gene primer amplification. Profiling relied on immunoSEQ multiplex PCR, and the TCRdb table lists in-frame clones only, not all of them. Clonal size and the V and J genes are those of that table, whereas D and trimming came from the DNA. The profile shows 250,000 or so clones, over 90% of them singletons. The sequenced sample consisted of peripheral blood. This clonotype originated in a man younger than 45 with COVID-19, enrolled during active disease. V gene TRBV6-5 combines with J gene TRBJ2-3; D is unresolved. Here the CDR3 DNA reads TGTGCCAGCAGTAAATCTAGGAAGCAAACAGATACGCAGTATTTT. Its protein is CASSKSRKQTDTQYF.